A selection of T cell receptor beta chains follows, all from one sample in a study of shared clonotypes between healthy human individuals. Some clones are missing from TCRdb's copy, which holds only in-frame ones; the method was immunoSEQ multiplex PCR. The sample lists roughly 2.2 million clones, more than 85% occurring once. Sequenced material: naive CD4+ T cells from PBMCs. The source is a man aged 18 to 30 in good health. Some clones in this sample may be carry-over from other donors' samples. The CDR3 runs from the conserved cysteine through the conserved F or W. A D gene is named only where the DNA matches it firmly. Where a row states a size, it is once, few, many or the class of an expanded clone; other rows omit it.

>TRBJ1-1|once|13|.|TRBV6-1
CASRGPTDAEAFF
TGTGCCAGCCGGGGCCCCACGGACGCTGAAGCTTTCTTT
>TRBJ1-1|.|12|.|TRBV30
CAWSPREREAFF
TGTGCCTGGAGTCCCCGGGAGAGGGAAGCTTTCTTT
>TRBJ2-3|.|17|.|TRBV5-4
CASSWDGLGGGTDTQYF
TGTGCCAGCAGCTGGGACGGACTGGGGGGTGGAACAGATACGCAGTATTTT
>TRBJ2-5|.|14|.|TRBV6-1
CASRPGTPQETQYF
TGTGCCAGCCGACCCGGGACACCTCAAGAGACCCAGTACTTC
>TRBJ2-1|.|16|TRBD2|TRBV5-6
CASSLMGTRVGNEQFF
TGTGCCAGCAGCCTGATGGGGACTAGGGTGGGAAATGAGCAGTTCTTC
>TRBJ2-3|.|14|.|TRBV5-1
CASSLDTSTDTQYF
TGCGCCAGCAGCTTGGACACTAGCACAGATACGCAGTATTTT
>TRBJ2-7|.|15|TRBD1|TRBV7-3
CASSPRGTGFHEQYF
TGTGCCAGCAGCCCTCGGGGGACAGGGTTCCACGAGCAGTACTTC
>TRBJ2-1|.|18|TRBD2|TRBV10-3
CAISEYPVSGGRADEQFF
TGTGCCATCAGTGAGTACCCAGTTTCTGGCGGGAGGGCCGATGAGCAGTTCTTC
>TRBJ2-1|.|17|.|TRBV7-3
CASSLTTIAEPYNEQFF
TGTGCCAGCAGCTTAACCACAATAGCGGAGCCCTACAATGAGCAGTTCTTC
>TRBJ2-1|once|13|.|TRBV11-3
CASSLDLSGGQFF
TGTGCCAGCAGCTTAGATCTCTCGGGTGGGCAGTTCTTC
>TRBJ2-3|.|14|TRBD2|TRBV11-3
CASSKGLVSDTQYF
TGTGCCAGCAGCAAAGGACTAGTTTCGGATACGCAGTATTTT
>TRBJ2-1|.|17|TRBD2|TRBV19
CASSIGTSGSSYNEQFF
TGTGCCAGTAGTATAGGGACTAGCGGGAGCTCCTACAATGAGCAGTTCTTC
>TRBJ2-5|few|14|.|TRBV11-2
CASSPRSGRETQYF
TGTGCCAGCAGCCCCCGATCTGGGAGGGAGACCCAGTACTTC
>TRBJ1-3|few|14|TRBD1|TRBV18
CASSRQGAGNTIYF
TGTGCCAGCTCACGACAGGGGGCTGGAAACACCATATATTTT
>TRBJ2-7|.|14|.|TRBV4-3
CASGYDRSSYEQYF
TGCGCCAGCGGGTATGACAGGAGCTCCTACGAGCAGTACTTC
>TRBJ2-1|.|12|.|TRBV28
CASTGEYNEQFF
TGTGCCAGCACGGGCGAATACAATGAGCAGTTCTTC
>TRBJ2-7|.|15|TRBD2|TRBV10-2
CASRHYSGSLYEQYF
TGCGCCAGCAGACACTATAGCGGGAGCCTCTACGAGCAGTACTTC
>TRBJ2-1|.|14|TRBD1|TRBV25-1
CASRRTGLNNEQFF
TGTGCCAGCAGAAGGACAGGCCTCAACAATGAGCAGTTCTTC
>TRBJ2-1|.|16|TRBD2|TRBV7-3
CASSVSLAERYNEQFF
TGTGCCAGCAGCGTATCACTAGCGGAACGTTACAATGAGCAGTTCTTC
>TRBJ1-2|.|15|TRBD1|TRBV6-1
CASSEGTGYNYGYTF
TGTGCCAGCAGTGAAGGGACAGGGTATAACTATGGCTACACCTTC
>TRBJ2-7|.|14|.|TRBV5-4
CASSLGNRDYEQYF
TGTGCCAGCAGCTTAGGAAACCGGGACTACGAGCAGTACTTC
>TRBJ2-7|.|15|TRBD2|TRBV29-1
CSVDTTSGSNYEQYF
TGCAGCGTTGATACTACTAGCGGATCTAATTACGAGCAGTACTTC
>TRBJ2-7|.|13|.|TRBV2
CASSQDSSYEQYF
TGTGCCAGCAGTCAAGACAGCTCCTACGAGCAGTACTTC
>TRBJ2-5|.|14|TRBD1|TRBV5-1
CASSLGQGEETQYF
TGCGCCAGCAGCTTGGGACAGGGAGAAGAGACCCAGTACTTC
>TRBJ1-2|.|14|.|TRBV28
CASSLTAGGWGYTF
TGTGCCAGCAGTTTAACAGCGGGGGGTTGGGGCTACACCTTC
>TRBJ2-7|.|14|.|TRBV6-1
CASSARQGGYEQYF
TGTGCCAGCAGTGCGCGTCAGGGAGGCTACGAGCAGTACTTC
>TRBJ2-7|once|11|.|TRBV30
CAWSFEAEQYF
TGTGCCTGGAGTTTCGAGGCCGAGCAGTACTTC
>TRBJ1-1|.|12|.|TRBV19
CASSLGATEAFF
TGTGCCAGTAGTCTAGGGGCTACTGAAGCTTTCTTT
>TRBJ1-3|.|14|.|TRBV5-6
CASSLGTSGNTIYF
TGTGCCAGCAGCTTGGGGACCTCTGGAAACACCATATATTTT
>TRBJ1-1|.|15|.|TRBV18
CASSILGGLNTEAFF
TGTGCCAGCTCTATACTTGGGGGGCTGAACACTGAAGCTTTCTTT
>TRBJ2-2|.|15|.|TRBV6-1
CASSVRQANTGELFF
TGTGCCAGCAGTGTTCGACAGGCGAACACCGGGGAGCTGTTTTTT
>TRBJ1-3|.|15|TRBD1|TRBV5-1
CASSPGTVSGNTIYF
TGCGCCAGCAGCCCGGGGACAGTCTCTGGAAACACCATATATTTT
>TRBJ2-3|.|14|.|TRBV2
CASSERTLRDTQYF
TGTGCCAGCAGTGAGCGAACCTTGAGAGATACGCAGTATTTT
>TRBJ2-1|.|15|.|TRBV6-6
CASRATRDTYNEQFF
TGTGCCAGCAGAGCTACGCGGGACACATACAATGAGCAGTTCTTC
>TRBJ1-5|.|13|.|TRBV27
CASSYRVEQPQHF
TGTGCCAGCAGTTACAGGGTCGAACAGCCCCAGCATTTT
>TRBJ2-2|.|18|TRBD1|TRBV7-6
CASSQGSGTGDDTGELFF
TGTGCCAGCAGTCAAGGCTCCGGGACAGGGGACGACACCGGGGAGCTGTTTTTT
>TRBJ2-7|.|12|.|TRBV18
CASSPPTREQYF
TGTGCCAGCTCACCACCGACGAGGGAGCAGTACTTC
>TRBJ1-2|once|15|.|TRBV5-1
CASSLSPGGEGGYTF
TGCGCCAGCAGCTTGTCCCCCGGGGGAGAGGGTGGCTACACCTTC
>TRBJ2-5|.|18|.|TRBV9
CASSVSRGALGLQETQYF
TGTGCCAGCAGCGTCTCTCGGGGGGCTTTGGGCCTCCAAGAGACCCAGTACTTC
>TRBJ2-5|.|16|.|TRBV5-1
CASSVGPLGEVETQYF
TGCGCCAGCAGCGTGGGACCCCTGGGGGAGGTAGAGACCCAGTACTTC
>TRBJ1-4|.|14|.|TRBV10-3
CAITRGGANEKLFF
TGTGCCATCACCCGAGGGGGAGCTAATGAAAAACTGTTTTTT
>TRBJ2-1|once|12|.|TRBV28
CASSRRIAEQFF
TGTGCCAGCAGCCGACGGATAGCGGAGCAGTTCTTC
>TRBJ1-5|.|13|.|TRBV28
CASSLTSNQPQHF
TGTGCCAGCAGTTTGACTAGCAATCAGCCCCAGCATTTT
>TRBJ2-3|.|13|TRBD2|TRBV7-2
CATQRGSADTQYF
TGTGCCACCCAGCGGGGTTCGGCTGATACGCAGTATTTT
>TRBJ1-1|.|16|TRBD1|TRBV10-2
CASRTGGRDMGTEAFF
TGCGCCAGCAGGACAGGGGGCCGGGATATGGGCACTGAAGCTTTCTTT
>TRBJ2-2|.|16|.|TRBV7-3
CASSLTGPQNTGELFF
TGTGCCAGCAGCTTAACCGGACCACAGAACACCGGGGAGCTGTTTTTT
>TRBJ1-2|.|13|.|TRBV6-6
CASSRGGYDGYTF
TGTGCCAGCAGTAGGGGTGGTTATGATGGCTACACCTTC
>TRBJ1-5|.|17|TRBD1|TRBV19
CASSPALGTAHNQPQHF
TGTGCCAGTAGCCCAGCTCTCGGGACAGCTCACAATCAGCCCCAGCATTTT
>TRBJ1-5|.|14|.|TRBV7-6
CASSLRPSNQPQHF
TGTGCCAGCAGCTTAAGGCCTAGCAATCAGCCCCAGCATTTT
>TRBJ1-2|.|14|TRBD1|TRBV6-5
CASSSLDRGDGYTF
TGTGCCAGCAGTTCACTCGACAGGGGCGATGGCTACACCTTC
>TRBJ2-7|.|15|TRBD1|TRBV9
CASAKLGTGSYEQYF
TGTGCCAGCGCGAAACTCGGGACAGGGAGCTACGAGCAGTACTTC
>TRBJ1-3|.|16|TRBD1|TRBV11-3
CASSRPGTGSGNTIYF
TGTGCCAGCAGCCGACCTGGGACAGGGTCCGGAAACACCATATATTTT